These 6 T cell receptor beta chains share one sample of origin, sequenced in a study of blood T cell repertoires in COVID-19. Data came from immunoSEQ multiplex PCR; TCRdb stores just in-frame clones and leaves some out. This table has approximately 110,000 clones, roughly nine tenths appearing once. Sequencing was performed on peripheral blood. The receptors were gathered from a woman aged 80 or older with acute or convalescent COVID-19.

The chain is built from TRBV30 and TRBJ2-7; 14 nucleotides agree with TRBD2. The CDR3 is made up of 15 amino acids. The germline CDR1 and CDR2 sequences are GTSNPN and SVGIG (reference sequence). V trimming: 2 bases; J trimming: 11 bases; junction bases outside the gene matches: 11. Here the CDR3 reads CAWSWPGTSGGVKYF. CDR3 DNA sequence: TGTGCCTGGAGTTGGCCAGGGACTAGCGGGGGTGTGAAGTACTTC.

The V and J genes are TRBV30 and TRBJ1-1; 7 nucleotides align to TRBD1. V was pared by 4 bases and J by 1 base, with 3 bases of the junction left unmatched. Germline V gene sequence: CDR1 GTSNPN, CDR2 SVGIG (reference sequence). The CDR3 covers 13 residues. For the CDR3, the DNA is TGTGCCTGGACCCGACAGGGGAACACTGAAGCTTTCTTT. This codes for CAWTRQGNTEAFF.

The V gene is TRBV10-3, the J gene TRBJ2-7, with D maybe TRBD1 (6 bases). V lost 2 bases to trimming and J lost 2 bases, with 10 bases between them. CDR3 size: 14 residues. In germline, CDR1 is ENHRY, CDR2 SYGVKD. CDR3 protein: CAISEGGQPYEQYF. In DNA, the CDR3 is TGTGCCATCAGTGAGGGGGGCCAACCCTACGAGCAGTACTTC.

The V call is TRBV9, the J call TRBJ2-7; no firm D call. The CDR3 is 12 amino acids. V gave up 3 bases and J gave up 7 bases, with 11 bases separating them. The germline CDR1 and CDR2 sequences are SGDLS and YYNGEE. The CDR3 protein is CASSETVREQYF. The CDR3 DNA follows: TGTGCCAGCAGCGAAACCGTCCGGGAGCAGTACTTC.

The rearrangement uses TRBV6-4 and TRBJ1-1, with no clear D. The V and J ends lost 4 bases and 4 bases respectively, with 10 bases between them. This CDR3 is built from 13 residues. CDR1 MRHNA and CDR2 SNTAGT come from the germline V gene. This chain's CDR3 is CASSAEAGTEAFF. The CDR3 DNA reads TGTGCCAGCAGTGCCGAGGCGGGCACTGAAGCTTTCTTT.

This clone was observed a single time. V usage is TRBV21-1 and J usage is TRBJ2-7; the table's D call TRBD1 went unverified against the DNA. TRBV21-1 is a recognized pseudogene. The CDR3 contains 14 residues. The CDR3 region is CASSKWDRVHEQYF. In DNA, the CDR3 is TGTGCCAGCAGCAAGTGGGACAGGGTGCACGAGCAGTACTTC.